This entry is about one T cell receptor beta chain. Its cognate antigen has yet to be identified. There are no base qualities to consult, and no much larger clone falls within one base. This entry belongs to a study of cytomegalovirus exposure and HLA in healthy donors (dated by TCRdb to 2015 to 2018). For the wider study: According to an earlier analysis of several hundred of the donors, some 180 million T cells yielded roughly 110 million unique TCR beta sequences and approximately 300 Gb of sequence data. An early release that covered fewer than 800 HLA-typed donors contained around 300 gigabases of sequencing data and some 87 million unique TCR sequences. Of the roughly 390 genotyped donors, 70% to 90% were placed in the genetic ancestry cluster associated with self-reported Caucasian donors. The study aimed to test whether signatures of past pathogen exposure could be identified by cataloging public T cell receptors. The T cell repertoires of around 670 subjects were profiled by immunosequencing and related to cytomegalovirus serostatus. Along with the approximately 700-subject first cohort, a separate validation cohort of over 90 different subjects was used. The study combined high-throughput TCR immunosequencing, statistical association of individual TCRs with disease status, and machine learning to predict cytomegalovirus infection status. A later analysis re-analyzed previously published TCR beta repertoires from 650 to 800 donors and added high-resolution HLA genotyping to study TCR occurrence patterns. Rather than drawing on any new phenotypic data, the later analysis identified candidate immune exposures from TCR beta sequences and the way those sequences occurred across donors. An earlier analysis of several hundred of the donors applied high-throughput TCR beta sequencing to assess whether each TCR beta V gene segment acted as functional or pseudogenic. Donor age, sex, ethnicity and CMV serostatus were collected together with the repertoire data. A later genetic analysis took genome-wide SNP genotypes for about three fifths of the 666 donors and used that subset as a discovery cohort. All discovery cohort repertoires had been generated on a single sequencing platform. HLA typing covered class I and class II loci at four-digit resolution. Typing coverage varied by locus: roughly 629-640 donors for A, B, C, DRB1 and DQB1; more than 500 for DQA1; approximately 570 for DPA1; roughly 450 for DPB1. About five DR-DQ haplotypes were treated as single units for association and clustering because of strong linkage in the cohort. Among a few hundred genotyped donors of the cohort, an average of roughly 240,000 unique TCR beta nucleotide sequences were sequenced per donor, roughly a sixth of them non-productive. General findings and caveats noted by the study authors: V-gene and J-gene trimming of TCR beta chains was associated with a missense DCLRE1C variant in a later genetic analysis, and the association was replicated in an independent cohort. According to a later genetic analysis, donors in an Asian-associated ancestry cluster had fewer N-insertions in productive TCRs than the approximately 630-donor mean. Because HLA typing was unavailable for some donors at each locus, only the typed subset was used in association tests. Because the 87-base-pair reads could not distinguish some IMGT-functional V segments, including TRBV6-2 and TRBV6-3, those segments were excluded. It was suggested by the authors that the approach could potentially be generalized to other disease states and immunological phenotypes. The cohort was sequenced for TCR beta chains only, and without alpha or paired-chain data the features that could be detected were limited. A further reported finding was that TCR beta sequences accurately predicted the HLA-A and HLA-B alleles for most subjects in the first cohort. A total of about 150 TCR beta chains were listed by the study as associated with cytomegalovirus. Compared with equally common non-associated chains, HLA-associated TCR beta chains in a later analysis were more clonally expanded and had lower generation probabilities. In a later analysis, TCR association rates were found to vary across HLA loci, with the most associated TCRs seen for DRB1 alleles and the fewest for HLA-C alleles. Assigning TCR associations to individual alleles was difficult when HLA alleles, especially DR and DQ, strongly co-occurred. A later analysis found that most CMV-associated TCR beta chains appeared HLA-restricted, with HLA associations seemingly driven largely by CMV exposure. A later analysis associated about 17,000 TCR beta sequences with specific HLA alleles at a false discovery rate of 0.05. The earlier analysis of fewer than 750 of the donors excluded roughly 16 rarely observed V segments, including chromosome 9 orphons, because counts were too low. Linkage disequilibrium might explain the correlated functional status among segregating V segments, but an unknown experimental factor could not be ruled out. Most TCR sequences were seen in very few donors, while some public TCRs were found in many individuals. In a later analysis, several top co-occurrence clusters were reported to appear linked to parvovirus B19, influenza, CMV and Epstein-Barr virus. The presence/absence analyses assumed that sequencing depth was roughly uniform across donors, and that assumption may not be true. For the cohort, immune exposure information was limited to CMV serostatus. Cytomegalovirus status was reported to be diagnosed by the classifier with high specificity and sensitivity in both the original and validation cohorts. In an earlier analysis of some 640 of the donors, most TCR beta V segments were observed in productive rearrangements about 87% or about 30% of the time, broadly matching IMGT annotations. In vitro tests confirmed that three of the cytomegalovirus-associated TCR beta chains recognize cytomegalovirus antigens. A group of highly shared sequence variants was considered likely to be a technical artifact of the sequencing pipeline.

From cysteine to phenylalanine, the CDR3 is 14 amino acids long. Left in the record is the CDR3 DNA by itself, 42 bases read in frame from the first base. The germline V gene supplies CDR1 LGHNA and CDR2 YSLEER. The junction shows trimming of 0 bases on V and 5 bases on J, plus 9 bases between the germline ends. Library preparation employed the immunoSEQ multiplex PCR assay. For the multiplex PCR, a mixture combining 60 forward primers for TCR Vbeta segments and 13 reverse primers for TCR Jbeta segments was used. The CDR3 region of rearranged TCR beta genes was amplified from genomic DNA with a multiplex PCR assay. The amplified TCR beta libraries were sequenced on the Illumina HiSeq System as 87-base-pair reads. On the study's bioinformatics: A later analysis counted some 74 million unique TCR beta chains across the 666 repertoires, and some 11 million of these chains were shared by at least two donors. A nearest-neighbor algorithm error-corrected the raw reads and collapsed the reads into unique sequences, merging closely related sequences to remove PCR and sequencing errors. V, D and J gene segments were assigned by aligning CDR3 sequences to IMGT reference sequences. For a sequence to be retained, a match of at least six nucleotides was required to both a V gene segment and a J gene segment. A rearrangement was called productive if the CDR3 had no stop codons and remained in frame with V and J, and every other rearrangement was called non-productive. Following IMGT convention, CDR3 was defined as the stretch from the second conserved V-encoded cysteine up to the conserved J-encoded phenylalanine. Sequences without an unambiguous match to a single V gene segment were excluded from the earlier analysis of several hundred of the donors. In an earlier analysis of approximately 550 of the donors, V segments were called functional above 56.7% productive rearrangements and were called segregating when the between-donor standard deviation exceeded 5%. To diagnose cytomegalovirus status from the catalog of TCR beta chain sequences, a statistical classification framework was built. In a later analysis, TCR nucleotide sequences were compared against IMGT/GENE-DB human TR gene sequences so that V and J genes could be assigned. The TCRdist pipeline was used in a later analysis to assign CDR3 sequences and most-parsimonious VDJ recombination scenarios. In a later analysis, each TCR beta chain was defined by its CDR3 amino acid sequence together with its V-gene family, and reads lacking a unique V-gene family were excluded. To address suspected cross-contamination and a sequencing artifact, a later analysis removed roughly 580 highly shared, low-generation-probability nucleotide sequences. For each public chain, a later analysis derived a clonal expansion index from normalized ranks of inferred template counts within each repertoire. A later analysis computed generation probabilities with a VDJ recombination model fitted to out-of-frame rearrangements, and checked the results against IGoR. In a later analysis, TCR-TCR, TCR-HLA and TCR-CMV co-occurrence was scored with hypergeometric tests, and a repertoire-size bias correction was applied to TCR pairs. False discovery rates were estimated in a later analysis by permuting HLA or CMV assignments 20 times. In a later analysis, co-occurring TCRs were grouped using DBSCAN, with TCRdist sequence similarity added in when clustering inside HLA-allele-positive subsets. Repertoires with fewer than 30,000 or more than 120,000 public chains were left out of co-occurrence clustering, as were about five repertoires with anomalous nucleotide sharing. Imported from immuneACCESS, the table was reduced by TCRdb to in-frame sequences with V and J called. These copies leave out some clones; in studies compared against another copy, an unresolved V gene accounts for under half, and the cause of the remainder is not known. For V, J and clone size, that table is used; D and trimming come from the DNA. This sample gives about 200,000 clones in total; roughly 83% of them show up just once. Clones ranked in the top ten supply 0.39% of the sample.

The cohort was made up of 666 healthy bone marrow donors. Cohort members were all nominally healthy when sampled, although unrecorded immune exposures were likely present. The donor tested CMV seropositive, placing the donor among the 290 or so seropositive members of the cohort. A peripheral blood sample was provided by each donor, and peripheral blood mononuclear cells were used for TCR beta sequencing. The Qiagen DNeasy Blood Extraction Kit was used to extract genomic DNA from the blood cell samples. Material: PBMCs. The chain is encoded by TRBV4-3 joined to TRBJ2-3; the D gene is perhaps TRBD1, on 5 matching bases. The TCR originated in a male donor in good health and CMV-seropositive. The CDR3 reads as follows: CASSQEGQGDTQYF. The DNA sequence is given as TGCGCCAGCAGCCAAGAGGGGCAGGGAGATACGCAGTATTTT.